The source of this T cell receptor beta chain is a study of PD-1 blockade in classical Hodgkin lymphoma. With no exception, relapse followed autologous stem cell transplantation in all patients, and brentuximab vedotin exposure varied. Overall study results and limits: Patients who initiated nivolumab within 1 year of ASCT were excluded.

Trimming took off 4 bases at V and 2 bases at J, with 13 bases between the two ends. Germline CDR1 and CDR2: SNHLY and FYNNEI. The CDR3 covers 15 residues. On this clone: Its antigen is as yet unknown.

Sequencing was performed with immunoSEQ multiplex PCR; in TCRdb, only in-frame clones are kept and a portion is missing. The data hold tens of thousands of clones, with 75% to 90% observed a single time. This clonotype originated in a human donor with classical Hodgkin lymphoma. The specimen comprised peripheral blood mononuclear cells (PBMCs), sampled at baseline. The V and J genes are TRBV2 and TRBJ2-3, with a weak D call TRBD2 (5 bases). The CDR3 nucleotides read TGTGCCAGCAGTGTAACGGGAATACTCACAGATACGCAGTATTTT. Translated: CASSVTGILTDTQYF.